A selection of T cell receptor beta chains follows, all from one sample in a study of T cells after yellow fever vaccination. TCRdb reanalysed the 5' RACE reads using MiXCR and keeps one entry per CDR3 protein. The data hold a few hundred thousand distinct CDR3 sequences, with roughly 5.2% observed a single time. Sequenced material: CD4+ T cells sorted from PBMCs, taken on the day of the yellow fever booster vaccination. These receptors originate from a man aged 18 to 30 who received the YFV17D yellow fever vaccine. CDR3s include the opening cysteine and the closing phenylalanine or tryptophan. The D gene is left open where the match is weak. Clone size, where shown, is once, few, many, or a class for clones that have expanded.

size,J,D,V,DNA,CDR3
NA,TRBJ2-1,NA,TRBV9,TGTGCCAGCAGCGTAGCGCACCTGCGCTATGAGCAGTTCTTC,CASSVAHLRYEQFF
few,TRBJ1-1,NA,TRBV11-2,TGTGCCAGCAGCTTAGTTTCTTGGGCCGCTGAAGCTTTCTTT,CASSLVSWAAEAFF
NA,TRBJ2-1,NA,TRBV5-1,TGCGCCAGCGGGGACCCGATCTACAATGAGCAGTTCTTC,CASGDPIYNEQFF
NA,TRBJ1-4,TRBD1,TRBV29-1,TGCAGCGCCGGGACAGGGAATGAAAAACTGTTTTTT,CSAGTGNEKLFF
NA,TRBJ2-3,TRBD2,TRBV18,TGTGCCAGCTCACCACAGCGGGGATCCGAAGATACGCAGTATTTT,CASSPQRGSEDTQYF
NA,TRBJ1-1,NA,TRBV6-6,TGTGCCAGCAGTTACTCGTTCTTGGGGCGTGAAGCTTTCTTT,CASSYSFLGREAFF
many,TRBJ2-1,TRBD2,TRBV7-9,TGTGCCAGCAGCTCCGGGACTAGCGGGACCAATGAGCAGTTCTTC,CASSSGTSGTNEQFF
many,TRBJ2-3,NA,TRBV12-3/TRBV12-4,TGTGCCAGCAGCGTTGACAGCCCAAGCGGTACGCAGTATTTT,CASSVDSPSGTQYF
many,TRBJ2-3,NA,TRBV21-1,TGTGCCAGCAGCAAAGCAGGCAGGGGATGGACAGATACGCAGTATTTT,CASSKAGRGWTDTQYF
few,TRBJ2-6,NA,TRBV9,TGTGCCAGCAGCGAGAGGGGGGGGTTCCCTGGGGCCAACGTCCTGACTTTC,CASSERGGFPGANVLTF
few,TRBJ1-4,TRBD1,TRBV6-1,TGTGCCAGCAGTGGATTACAGGGGATAGGGGAAAAACTGTTTTTT,CASSGLQGIGEKLFF
few,TRBJ1-2,NA,TRBV20-1,TGCAGTGCTAGACGGGACACCTATGGCTACACCTTC,CSARRDTYGYTF
few,TRBJ2-3,TRBD2,TRBV7-2,TGTGCCAGCAGCTTAGCGTTTCCTAGCGGTAGCACAGATACGCAGTATTTT,CASSLAFPSGSTDTQYF
many,TRBJ1-6,NA,TRBV12-3/TRBV12-4,TGTGCCAGCAGCGACAGATCTTTCTATAATTCACCCCTCCACTTT,CASSDRSFYNSPLHF
many,TRBJ2-5,TRBD1,TRBV12-5,TGTGCTAGTGGTTCCCTACAGGGGTTCCAAGAGACCCAGTACTTC,CASGSLQGFQETQYF
NA,TRBJ2-6,NA,TRBV6-5,TGTGCCAGCAGAGGGTCTGCCTCTGGGGCCAACGTCCTGACTTTC,CASRGSASGANVLTF
many,TRBJ2-1,NA,TRBV11-3,TGTGCCAGCAGCTTAGAGGGGACTTATTACAATGAGCAGTTCTTC,CASSLEGTYYNEQFF
NA,TRBJ2-3,TRBD2,TRBV5-1,TGCGCCAGCAGCCCATTAGCGGGGGGGCCAGATACGCAGTATTTT,CASSPLAGGPDTQYF